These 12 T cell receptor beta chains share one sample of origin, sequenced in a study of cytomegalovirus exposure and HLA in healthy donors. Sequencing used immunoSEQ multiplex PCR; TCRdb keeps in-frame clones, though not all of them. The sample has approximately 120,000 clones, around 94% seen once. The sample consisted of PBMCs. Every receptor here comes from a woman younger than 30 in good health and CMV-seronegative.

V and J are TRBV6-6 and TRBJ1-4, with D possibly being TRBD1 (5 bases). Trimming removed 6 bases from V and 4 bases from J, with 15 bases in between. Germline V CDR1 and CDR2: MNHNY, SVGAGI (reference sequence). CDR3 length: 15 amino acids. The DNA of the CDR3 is TGTGCCAGCAGGCAGCAGGGAAGCCTTAATGAAAAACTGTTTTTT. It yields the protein CASRQQGSLNEKLFF.

This CDR3 is CSVDTTSGRGGETQYF. DNA of the CDR3: TGCAGCGTTGACACGACTAGCGGTAGAGGGGGAGAGACCCAGTACTTC. The chain carries TRBV29-1 and TRBJ2-5; 9 nucleotides align to TRBD2. The CDR3 extends over 16 amino acids. V lost 3 bases and J lost 4; bases outside the gene matches: 12. The germline CDR1 and CDR2 sequences are SQVTM and ANQGSEA.

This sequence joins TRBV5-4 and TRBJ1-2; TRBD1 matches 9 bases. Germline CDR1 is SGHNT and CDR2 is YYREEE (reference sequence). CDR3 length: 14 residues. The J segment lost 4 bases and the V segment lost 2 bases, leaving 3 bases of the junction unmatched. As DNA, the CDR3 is TGTGCCAGCAGCTTACAGGGGGCGGGCTATGGCTACACCTTC. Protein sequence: CASSLQGAGYGYTF.

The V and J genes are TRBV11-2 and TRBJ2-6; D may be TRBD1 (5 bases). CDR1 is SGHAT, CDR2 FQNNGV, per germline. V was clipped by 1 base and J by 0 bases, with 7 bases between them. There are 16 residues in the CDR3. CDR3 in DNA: TGTGCCAGCAGCTTAGTAGGGGACTCTGGGGCCAACGTCCTGACTTTC. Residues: CASSLVGDSGANVLTF.

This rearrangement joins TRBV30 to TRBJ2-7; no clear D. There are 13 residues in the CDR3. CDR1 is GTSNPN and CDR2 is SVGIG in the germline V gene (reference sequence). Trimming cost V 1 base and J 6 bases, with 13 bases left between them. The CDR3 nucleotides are TGTGCCTGGAGTGCTTTCTTTGGGCCCGAGCAGTACTTC. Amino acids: CAWSAFFGPEQYF.

The CDR3 DNA sequence: TGTGCCAGCAGTGTCGGAGGGACCTACGAGCAGTACTTC. Its protein product is CASSVGGTYEQYF. The V gene is TRBV27, the J gene TRBJ2-7; perhaps TRBD2 as D (6 bases). The V gene lost 5 bases and the J gene lost 2 bases, with 10 bases spanning the gap. Germline values: CDR1 MNHEY, CDR2 SMNVEV (reference sequence). The CDR3 length is 13 residues.

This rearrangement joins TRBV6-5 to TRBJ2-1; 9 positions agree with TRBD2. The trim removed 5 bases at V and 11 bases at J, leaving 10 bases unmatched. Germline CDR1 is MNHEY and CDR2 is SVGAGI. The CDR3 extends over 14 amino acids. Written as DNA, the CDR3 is TGTGCCAGCAGTACGGGACTAGCAGGAGCCAAGCAGTTCTTC. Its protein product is CASSTGLAGAKQFF.

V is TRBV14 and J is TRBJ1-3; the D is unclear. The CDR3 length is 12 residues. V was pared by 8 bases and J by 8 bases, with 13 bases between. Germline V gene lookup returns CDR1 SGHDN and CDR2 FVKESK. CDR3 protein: CASSREGYTIYF. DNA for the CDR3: TGTGCCAGCTCACGAGAGGGATACACCATATATTTT. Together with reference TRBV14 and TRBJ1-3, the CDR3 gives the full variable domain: EAGVTQFPSHSVIEKGQTVTLRCDPISGHDNLYWYRRVMGKEIKFLLHFVKESKQDESGMPNNRFLAERTGGTYSTLKVQPAELEDSGVYFCASSREGYTIYFGEGSWLTVV.

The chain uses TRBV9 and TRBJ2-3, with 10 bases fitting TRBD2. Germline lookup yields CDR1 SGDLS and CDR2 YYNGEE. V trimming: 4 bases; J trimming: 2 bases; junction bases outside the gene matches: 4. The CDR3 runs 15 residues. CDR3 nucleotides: TGTGCCAGCAGCCCAGGACTAGCGGACACAGATACGCAGTATTTT. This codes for CASSPGLADTDTQYF.

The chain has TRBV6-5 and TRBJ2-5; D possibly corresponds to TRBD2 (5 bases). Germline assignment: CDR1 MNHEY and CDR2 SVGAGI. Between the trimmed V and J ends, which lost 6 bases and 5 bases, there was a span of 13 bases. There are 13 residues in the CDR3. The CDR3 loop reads CASSFSAEETQYF. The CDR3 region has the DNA TGTGCCAGCAGCTTTAGCGCGGAGGAGACCCAGTACTTC.

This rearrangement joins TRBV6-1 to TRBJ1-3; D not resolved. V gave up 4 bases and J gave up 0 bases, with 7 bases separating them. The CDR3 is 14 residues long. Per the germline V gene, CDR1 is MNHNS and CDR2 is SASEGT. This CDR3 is CASSVLYSGNTIYF. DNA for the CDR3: TGTGCCAGCAGTGTTTTGTACTCTGGAAACACCATATATTTT.

DNA of the CDR3: TGTGCCAGCAGCCTAGGTACTACTCAAGTGGAGACCCAGTACTTC. Translated, it gives CASSLGTTQVETQYF. The genes are TRBV5-8 and TRBJ2-5; D remains ambiguous. The ends were cut back, 4 bases at V and 5 bases at J, with 18 bases in the middle. The CDR3 loop spans 15 amino acids. From germline, CDR1 is SGHTS and CDR2 YDEGEE.